Presented here are 20 T cell receptor beta chains from one specimen sequenced in a study of blood T cell repertoires in COVID-19. Generated by immunoSEQ multiplex PCR, the TCRdb table keeps only in-frame clones and is missing some. The sample carries hundreds of thousands of clones, around nine tenths recorded once. Sequenced: peripheral blood. These receptors came from a man in his 70s with acute or convalescent COVID-19.

V usage is TRBV30 and J usage is TRBJ1-6, with TRBD1 as a possible D gene (6 bases). This CDR3 has 16 residues. V lost 2 bases and J lost 5, with 16 bases in between. The germline gives CDR1 GTSNPN, CDR2 SVGIG (reference sequence). CDR3 sequence: CAWSRGRQENNSPLHF. The CDR3 DNA reads as TGTGCCTGGAGTAGGGGTCGACAGGAGAATAATTCACCCCTCCACTTT.

This chain joins TRBV7-9 and TRBJ2-3; D is uncertain. Germline CDR1 SEHNR, CDR2 FQNEAQ (reference sequence). This CDR3 spans 13 amino acids. The V and J ends lost 3 bases and 4 bases respectively, with 8 bases between them. CDR3 in amino acids: CASSFGYPDTQYF. The CDR3 DNA reads as TGTGCCAGCAGCTTCGGGTATCCAGATACGCAGTATTTT.

The J gene is TRBJ2-7, the V gene TRBV28; possible D gene TRBD1, 5 bases. This CDR3 spans 14 amino acids. With 3 bases removed from V and 0 bases from J, the gap between germline ends came to 9 bases. Germline V CDR1 and CDR2: MDHEN, SYDVKM. The CDR3 loop reads CASSFTTASYEQYF. CDR3 in DNA: TGTGCCAGCAGTTTCACGACAGCCTCCTACGAGCAGTACTTC.

Only a few counts were recorded for this clone. The CDR3 bases are TGCGCCAGCAGCCAAGTGCAGGTCTTCTCCTACAATGAGCAGTTCTTC. Protein product: CASSQVQVFSYNEQFF. The rearrangement links TRBV4-1 to TRBJ2-1; D is uncertain. CDR1 and CDR2 from the germline V gene are MGHRA and YSYEKL. The CDR3 runs to 16 residues. V gave up 1 base and J gave up 0 bases, with 10 bases separating them.

V gene TRBV6-5 combines with J gene TRBJ2-5; possibly TRBD2 for D (7 bases). CDR1 and CDR2 from the germline V gene are MNHEY and SVGAGI. V was cut by 0 bases and J by 6 bases, with 11 bases left in between. This CDR3 region has 14 residues. CDR3 residues: CASSYSGGAKTQYF. The CDR3 coding sequence is TGTGCCAGCAGTTACTCGGGGGGGGCAAAGACCCAGTACTTC.

Of note for this clone: The sample has other DNA sequences that encode this CDR3 too. The chain is built from TRBV5-4 and TRBJ2-3; 9 bases are shared with TRBD1. The J segment lost 6 bases and the V segment lost 2 bases, leaving 7 bases of the junction unmatched. CDR3 length equals 15 residues. Germline lookup yields CDR1 SGHNT and CDR2 YYREEE (reference sequence). CDR3 region: CASSLPGQGTDTQYF. DNA for the CDR3: TGTGCCAGCAGCTTACCGGGACAGGGTACCGATACGCAGTATTTT.

The rearrangement uses TRBV19 and TRBJ2-5; TRBD1 aligns across 8 bases. Germline trimming cut 3 bases from V and 2 bases from J; bases unmatched to any gene: 5. The CDR3 has 15 residues. Germline V lookup: CDR1 LNHDA, CDR2 SQIVND (reference sequence). This CDR3 reads CASSIGRGPQETQYF. The CDR3 DNA reads TGTGCCAGTAGTATCGGCAGGGGGCCACAAGAGACCCAGTACTTC.

The rearrangement links TRBV7-3 to TRBJ2-2; 7 nucleotides agree with TRBD1. The junction had 3 bases not matched to a gene; V was cut back by 5 bases and J by 0 bases. Germline values: CDR1 SGHTA, CDR2 FQGTGA. The CDR3 is 15 amino acids. DNA for the CDR3: TGTGCCAGCAGCCCCGGGACAGCGAACACCGGGGAGCTGTTTTTT. This sequence encodes CASSPGTANTGELFF.

V and J are TRBV18 and TRBJ2-7; 7 bases map to TRBD1. The CDR3 contains 13 residues. V lost 5 bases and J lost 4; bases outside the gene matches: 5. CDR1 and CDR2 from the germline V gene are KGHSH and LQKENI. The CDR3 nucleotides read TGTGCCAGCTCATCGGGACAGACTTACGAGCAGTACTTC. Amino acids: CASSSGQTYEQYF. The entire variable domain, with the rest obtained from reference TRBV18 and TRBJ2-7, is as follows: NAGVMQNPRHLVRRRGQEARLRCSPMKGHSHVYWYRQLPEEGLKFMVYLQKENIIDESGMPKERFSAEFPKEGPSILRIQQVVRGDSAAYFCASSSGQTYEQYFGPGTRLTVT.

The chain employs TRBV5-1 and TRBJ2-3; 7 bases match TRBD2. Germline lookup yields CDR1 SGHRS and CDR2 YFSETQ. This CDR3 spans 16 amino acids. V shed 2 bases and J 4 bases; nucleotides not matched to a gene: 10. The CDR3 nucleotides are TGCGCCAGCAGCTTTTCAACGGGAGGCCGAGCAGATACGCAGTATTTT. Encoded protein: CASSFSTGGRADTQYF. Combining the CDR3 with reference TRBV5-1 and TRBJ2-3 gives the whole variable domain KAGVTQTPRYLIKTRGQQVTLSCSPISGHRSVSWYQQTPGQGLQFLFEYFSETQRNKGNFPGRFSGRQFSNSRSEMNVSTLELGDSALYLCASSFSTGGRADTQYFGPGTRLTVL.

The chain joins TRBV4-1 to TRBJ1-5; 7 bases fit TRBD1. J gave up 9 bases and V 0 bases, and 11 bases lay outside the gene matches. The CDR3 loop spans 16 amino acids. Germline CDR1 MGHRA, CDR2 YSYEKL. The CDR3 loop reads CASSQDRRQGLGPQHF. The CDR3 region has the DNA TGCGCCAGCAGCCAAGATCGGAGACAGGGCCTGGGGCCCCAGCATTTT.

The chain carries TRBV20-1 and TRBJ2-5, with TRBD2 as a possible D gene (6 bases). The germline V gene has CDR1 DFQATT and CDR2 SNEGSKA (reference sequence). Between the trimmed V and J ends, which lost 3 bases and 2 bases, there was a span of 13 bases. This CDR3 contains 14 residues. Written as DNA, the CDR3 is TGCAGTGCTAGTACAATGGGGGGACAAGAGACCCAGTACTTC. Translated, it gives CSASTMGGQETQYF.

This sequence joins TRBV19 and TRBJ2-1, with 9 bases that match TRBD2. CDR3 length: 18 amino acids. Germline V gene sequence: CDR1 LNHDA, CDR2 SQIVND (reference sequence). J gave up 4 bases and V 4 bases, and 14 bases lay outside the gene matches. CDR3 region: CASSSLLGVAGVYNEQFF. As DNA, the CDR3 is TGTGCCAGTAGTAGCCTTTTGGGGGTAGCGGGAGTGTACAATGAGCAGTTCTTC.

V gene TRBV9 combines with J gene TRBJ1-4; 9 bases fit TRBD1. This CDR3 comprises 15 residues. Unmatched junction bases numbered 5, after V lost 0 bases and J lost 8 bases. Germline V lookup: CDR1 SGDLS, CDR2 YYNGEE. Written as DNA, the CDR3 is TGTGCCAGCAGCGTAGGAGACAGGGGGGACGAAAAACTGTTTTTT. This sequence encodes CASSVGDRGDEKLFF.

The rearrangement uses TRBV4-1 and TRBJ1-2, with TRBD1 as a possible D gene (5 bases). The CDR3 consists of 15 residues. V was cut by 3 bases and J by 6 bases, with 17 bases left in between. Germline V gene sequence: CDR1 MGHRA, CDR2 YSYEKL. CDR3 nucleotide sequence: TGCGCCAGCAGCCAGGGCTCGGAGGGGAGGAATGGCTACACCTTC. Its protein is CASSQGSEGRNGYTF.

V gene TRBV2 combines with J gene TRBJ2-1, with TRBD2 matching over 7 bases. The CDR3 runs to 14 residues. Germline lookup yields CDR1 SNHLY and CDR2 FYNNEI. After removal of 1 base from V and 8 bases from J, the junction contained 5 bases not matched to a gene. CDR3 in amino acids: CASSEELASYEQFF. In DNA form, the CDR3 reads TGTGCCAGCAGTGAAGAACTAGCGTCGTATGAGCAGTTCTTC.

A single count supports this clone. The gene calls are TRBV7-2 and TRBJ2-2, with 7 bases that match TRBD1. The germline V gene encodes CDR1 SGHTA and CDR2 FQGNSA. The length of the CDR3 is 14 residues. Losses at the gene ends were 6 bases for V and 4 bases for J; bases not matched to a gene: 5. Written as DNA, the CDR3 is TGTGCCAGCAGGCTATCAGGGGGCACCGGGGAGCTGTTTTTT. Its translation: CASRLSGGTGELFF.

In DNA, the CDR3 is TGCGCCAGCAGCCAAGTCCCGCAGGCTAACTATGGCTACACCTTC. Translated: CASSQVPQANYGYTF. The chain combines TRBV4-3 with TRBJ1-2; D is uncertain. The germline CDR1 and CDR2 sequences are LGHNA and YSLEER. This CDR3 is 15 amino acids long. The V gene lost 1 base and the J gene lost 0 bases, with 9 bases spanning the gap.

The gene calls are TRBV2 and TRBJ2-1; 9 nucleotides match TRBD2. Trimming removed 6 bases from V and 9 bases from J; junction bases left unmatched: 15. The CDR3 runs 16 residues. Germline assignment: CDR1 SNHLY and CDR2 FYNNEI. In DNA form, the CDR3 reads TGTGCCAGCAGCCCAGGGACTAGCAGCTTCGGAGGTGAGCAGTTCTTC. Its protein product is CASSPGTSSFGGEQFF.

The rearrangement links TRBV25-1 to TRBJ2-5; D call uncertain. Per germline, CDR1 MGHDK and CDR2 SYGVNS. The V and J ends lost 1 base and 2 bases respectively, with 11 bases between them. The CDR3 spans 15 residues. CDR3 in amino acids: CASSESGRLQETQYF. In nucleotides, the CDR3 is TGTGCCAGCAGTGAATCAGGCAGATTACAAGAGACCCAGTACTTC.